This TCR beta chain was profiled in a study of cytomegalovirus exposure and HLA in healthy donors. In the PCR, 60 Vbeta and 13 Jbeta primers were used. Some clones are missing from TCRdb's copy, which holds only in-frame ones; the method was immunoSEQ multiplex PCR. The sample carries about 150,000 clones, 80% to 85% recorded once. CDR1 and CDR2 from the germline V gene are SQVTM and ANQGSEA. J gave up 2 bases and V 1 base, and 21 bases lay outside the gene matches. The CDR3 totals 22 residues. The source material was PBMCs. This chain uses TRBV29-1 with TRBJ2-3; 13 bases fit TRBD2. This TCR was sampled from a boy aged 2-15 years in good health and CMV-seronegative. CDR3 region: CSVEGRTSGGQGTERLTDTQYF. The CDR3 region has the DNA TGCAGCGTTGAAGGTAGGACTAGCGGGGGCCAGGGGACCGAAAGACTCACAGATACGCAGTATTTT.